The 23 T cell receptor beta chains below come from one sample, sequenced in a study of cytomegalovirus exposure and HLA in healthy donors. Amplification used 60 Vbeta primers and 13 Jbeta primers. Produced via immunoSEQ multiplex PCR; TCRdb's table is partial and in-frame only. The sample comprises approximately 100,000 clones, approximately 77% of which are singletons, and about 14% rests with the top ten. Sequencing was performed on PBMCs. All receptors derive from a male donor in good health and CMV-seropositive.

This clone was found many times. The rearrangement links TRBV4-1 to TRBJ1-3; D unclear. Looked up from germline, CDR1 is MGHRA and CDR2 is YSYEKL. The V end lost 2 bases, the J end lost 1 base, and 9 bases lay between the germline ends. The CDR3 runs 15 residues. Written as DNA, the CDR3 is TGCGCCAGCAGCCAACACCGGGATTCTGGAAACACCATATATTTT. Amino acid sequence: CASSQHRDSGNTIYF.

This clone was counted a few times. The chain links TRBV28 to TRBJ1-2; possible D gene TRBD1, 5 bases. In germline, CDR1 is MDHEN, CDR2 SYDVKM. The CDR3 contains 14 residues. V was trimmed by 3 bases and J by 1 base, leaving 9 bases between them. CDR3 nucleotides: TGTGCCAGCAGTTTCGGGCAGGGTAACTATGGCTACACCTTC. Amino acids: CASSFGQGNYGYTF.

V usage is TRBV9 and J usage is TRBJ1-2, with a tentative D call TRBD1 (5 bases). The CDR3 runs 15 residues. Trimming removed 3 bases from V and 8 bases from J, with 20 bases in between. The germline gives CDR1 SGDLS, CDR2 YYNGEE. CDR3 DNA: TGTGCCAGCAGCGGCCGATTTGACAGTATGGGGGGCTACACCTTC. Protein sequence: CASSGRFDSMGGYTF. Full variable domain (remainder filled in from reference TRBV9 and TRBJ1-2): DSGVTQTPKHLITATGQRVTLRCSPRSGDLSVYWYQQSLDQGLQFLIQYYNGEERAKGNILERFSAQQFPDLHSELNLSSLELGDSALYFCASSGRFDSMGGYTFGSGTRLTVV.

The V and J genes are TRBV11-2 and TRBJ1-4; weak D call: TRBD1 (6 bases). V was shortened by 3 bases and J by 5 bases, with 13 bases between the two germline ends. The germline gives CDR1 SGHAT, CDR2 FQNNGV. The CDR3 consists of 15 residues. The CDR3 loop is CASSFSQGMNEKLFF. In DNA, the CDR3 is TGTGCCAGCAGCTTCTCCCAGGGGATGAATGAAAAACTGTTTTTT.

The chain carries TRBV7-2 and TRBJ1-5; TRBD1 agrees at 8 bases. With V trimmed by 6 bases and J by 5 bases, 6 bases remained unmatched. CDR3 length: 14 amino acids. Germline V lookup: CDR1 SGHTA, CDR2 FQGNSA. This CDR3 reads CASRLTGVDQPQHF. DNA for the CDR3: TGTGCCAGCAGACTGACAGGGGTAGATCAGCCCCAGCATTTT. Full variable domain (remainder filled in from reference TRBV7-2 and TRBJ1-5): GAGVSQSPSNKVTEKGKDVELRCDPISGHTALYWYRQSLGQGLEFLIYFQGNSAPDKSGLPSDRFSAERTGGSVSTLTIQRTQQEDSAVYLCASRLTGVDQPQHFGDGTRLSIL.

This clone appeared once. The rearrangement uses TRBV7-2 and TRBJ1-6; D is perhaps TRBD1 (5 bases). This CDR3 is built from 15 residues. CDR1 is SGHTA and CDR2 is FQGNSA in the germline V gene. Trimming removed 7 bases at V and 9 bases at J, with 19 bases between. CDR3 residues: CASTIGFRGSSPLHF. CDR3 DNA sequence: TGTGCCAGCACCATCGGATTTCGGGGGAGTTCACCCCTCCACTTT.

This clone was counted between two and nine times. The rearrangement joins TRBV2 to TRBJ1-4, with a possible D match to TRBD1 (6 bases). This CDR3 spans 14 amino acids. Trimming left V 3 bases short and J 7 bases short, with 12 bases between. Germline CDR1 and CDR2: SNHLY and FYNNEI. CDR3: CASSEPGTSEKLFF. The CDR3 DNA sequence: TGTGCCAGCAGTGAGCCCGGGACAAGTGAAAAACTGTTTTTT.

This rearrangement joins TRBV10-1 to TRBJ1-1; D might be TRBD1 (6 bases). Trimming left V 4 bases short and J 2 bases short, with 29 bases between. Looked up from germline, CDR1 is WNHNN and CDR2 is SYGVQD (reference sequence). The CDR3 contains 20 residues. This CDR3 reads CASSAGVDRRKTAENTEAFF. CDR3 nucleotides: TGCGCCAGCAGTGCAGGGGTAGACAGGCGGAAGACCGCTGAAAACACTGAAGCTTTCTTT.

The J gene is TRBJ2-6, the V gene TRBV7-3; no reliable D call. CDR1 and CDR2 (germline): SGHTA, FQGTGA. V lost 1 base, J lost 1 base, and 5 bases lay in between. The CDR3 has 15 residues. DNA of the CDR3: TGTGCCAGCAGCTTAAGCAGGTCTGGGGCCAACGTCCTGACTTTC. Translation gives CASSLSRSGANVLTF.

The chain couples TRBV19 to TRBJ1-1; D may be TRBD1 (6 bases). CDR3 size: 13 residues. Germline CDR1 and CDR2: LNHDA and SQIVND (reference sequence). V lost 8 bases and J 1 base, leaving 11 bases between the germline ends. The CDR3 DNA reads as TGTGCCAGTTCCGGGACAAGGAACACTGAAGCTTTCTTT. Translation: CASSGTRNTEAFF. Variable domain in full (rest from reference TRBV19 and TRBJ1-1): DGGITQSPKYLFRKEGQNVTLSCEQNLNHDAMYWYRQDPGQGLRLIYYSQIVNDFQKGDIAEGYSVSREKKESFPLTVTSAQKNPTAFYLCASSGTRNTEAFFGQGTRLTVV.

The chain recombines TRBV6-4 with TRBJ2-1, with 8 bases fitting TRBD1. Trimming removed 0 bases from V and 6 bases from J; junction bases left unmatched: 1. The germline V gene has CDR1 MRHNA and CDR2 SNTAGT. The CDR3 is 14 amino acids. The CDR3 DNA reads as TGTGCCAGCAGTGACTCAGGGACAGGCAATGAGCAGTTCTTC. It is translated as CASSDSGTGNEQFF.

The chain is built from TRBV4-2 and TRBJ2-1; D may be TRBD2 (6 bases). V was trimmed by 1 base and J by 4 bases, leaving 14 bases between them. Germline-derived CDR1 and CDR2 are LGHNA and YNFKEQ. CDR3 length equals 16 residues. CDR3 nucleotide sequence: TGTGCCAGCAGCCAAGCGGGACTGAGAACGTACAATGAGCAGTTCTTC. Encoded protein: CASSQAGLRTYNEQFF.

The CDR3 loop reads CAWGAGETQYF. Here the CDR3 DNA reads TGTGCCTGGGGGGCCGGGGAGACCCAGTACTTC. The rearrangement uses TRBV30 and TRBJ2-5, with D possibly TRBD1 on 5 matching bases. The V and J ends lost 5 bases and 5 bases respectively, with 9 bases between them. The CDR3 extends over 11 amino acids. The germline V gene encodes CDR1 GTSNPN and CDR2 SVGIG (reference sequence).

The rearrangement joins TRBV6-4 to TRBJ1-4; tentatively, D is TRBD1 (5 bases). V lost 0 bases and J 7 bases, leaving 15 bases between the germline ends. The CDR3 consists of 16 residues. From germline, CDR1 is MRHNA and CDR2 SNTAGT. The CDR3 bases are TGTGCCAGCAGTGACTCCCATCGGCGACAGTCTGAAAAACTGTTTTTT. Translating it yields CASSDSHRRQSEKLFF.

V is TRBV5-1 and J is TRBJ2-3, with D tentatively TRBD2 (5 bases). The V and J ends lost 4 bases and 6 bases respectively, with 27 bases between them. This CDR3 region has 18 residues. The germline CDR1 and CDR2 sequences are SGHRS and YFSETQ. CDR3 nucleotides: TGCGCCAGCAGCCCCCCGGGCTATCCAGGCTCCGGGATGGATACGCAGTATTTT. It translates to CASSPPGYPGSGMDTQYF.

This clone was found once. The V call is TRBV5-1, the J call TRBJ2-7; 9 bases match TRBD1. Germline assignment: CDR1 SGHRS and CDR2 YFSETQ. The junction had 8 bases not matched to a gene; V was cut back by 8 bases and J by 2 bases. The CDR3 runs to 14 residues. The chain's CDR3 is CASSDRGSPYEQYF. DNA of the CDR3: TGCGCCAGTTCGGACAGGGGCTCACCCTACGAGCAGTACTTC.

V and J are TRBV9 and TRBJ2-3, with TRBD1 matching 10 bases. Germline lookup yields CDR1 SGDLS and CDR2 YYNGEE. V shed 3 bases and J 3 bases; nucleotides not matched to a gene: 4. The CDR3 covers 15 residues. CDR3 nucleotides: TGTGCCAGCAGCGCGACAGGGGGCATAACAGATACGCAGTATTTT. Encoded protein: CASSATGGITDTQYF.

The genes are TRBV6-5 and TRBJ2-1; 10 nucleotides agree with TRBD2. Losses at the gene ends were 7 bases for V and 5 bases for J; bases not matched to a gene: 8. There are 15 residues in the CDR3. Germline lookup yields CDR1 MNHEY and CDR2 SVGAGI. The CDR3 DNA sequence: TGTGCCAGCAACAACGGACTAGCGGCACACAATGAGCAGTTCTTC. Its translation: CASNNGLAAHNEQFF.

The gene calls are TRBV19 and TRBJ2-7; D not certain. V lost 3 bases, J lost 1 base, and 13 bases lay in between. The germline V gene has CDR1 LNHDA and CDR2 SQIVND (reference sequence). This CDR3 comprises 15 residues. The DNA for the CDR3 is TGTGCCAGTAGTATTGGCAGGCTGCAATCCTACGAGCAGTACTTC. Its translation: CASSIGRLQSYEQYF.

This clone came up once. The rearrangement uses TRBV6-1 and TRBJ1-6; no firm D call. In germline, CDR1 is MNHNS, CDR2 SASEGT. This CDR3 region has 12 residues. Between the trimmed V and J ends, which lost 6 bases and 7 bases, there was a span of 7 bases. The CDR3 DNA is TGTGCCAGCAGACTACTAAATTCACCCCTCCACTTT. Translated, it gives CASRLLNSPLHF.

The chain recombines TRBV10-3 with TRBJ1-4; 7 nucleotides line up with TRBD1. Germline CDR1 ENHRY, CDR2 SYGVKD. V shed 8 bases, J shed 0 bases, and the junction held 6 bases outside the gene matches. This CDR3 has 15 amino acids. As DNA, the CDR3 is TGTGCCATCGGGACAGAACTTTCAACTAATGAAAAACTGTTTTTT. This translates into CAIGTELSTNEKLFF.

This clone has just a few counts. The rearrangement joins TRBV2 to TRBJ2-3, with TRBD2 matching over 7 bases. V lost 3 bases and J lost 4; bases outside the gene matches: 4. The CDR3 runs 14 residues. Germline CDR1 reads SNHLY; CDR2 reads FYNNEI. The CDR3 DNA follows: TGTGCCAGCAGTGACGGGGGGATGGCAGATACGCAGTATTTT. This translates into CASSDGGMADTQYF.

In this sample, this clone turned up many times. The J gene is TRBJ1-2, the V gene TRBV4-3; TRBD1 aligns across 7 bases. The CDR3 totals 17 residues. CDR1 is LGHNA, CDR2 YSLEER, per germline. V was pared by 0 bases and J by 6 bases, with 13 bases of the junction left unmatched. The CDR3 here is CASSQDPSGGRLNGYTF. CDR3 sequence (DNA): TGCGCCAGCAGCCAAGATCCTTCAGGGGGGAGACTAAATGGCTACACCTTC.